Below, 23 T cell receptor beta chains from the same sample are listed, as sequenced in a study of T-cell reconstitution after alpha-beta-depleted transplantation in children listed by TCRdb under 2016. Receptor amplification or capture employed PCR. The data were produced on an Illumina HiSeq 2500. TCR libraries were prepared with molecular barcoding, using unique molecular identifiers to normalize TCRbeta repertoire quantification. TCRdb ran its own pipeline on the public reads, namely fastp trimming at Q25 and MiXCR clone calling, and kept in-frame beta chains. CDR3 protein sequences are deduplicated, and each keeps its most common genes and DNA. The sample contains about 610,000 distinct CDR3 sequences, roughly a tenth of them found a single time. 3.5% to 5% of the sample is taken by the ten largest. The source was PBMCs from the stem cell graft donor, collected from the stem cell graft. These receptors all come from a human donor who donated a stem cell graft to a child with acute myeloid leukemia.

This clonotype was observed a few times. The CDR3 spells CAISESSGTLGDTQYF. In DNA, the CDR3 is TGTGCCATCAGTGAGTCTAGCGGGACCCTTGGGGATACGCAGTATTTT. This sequence joins TRBV10-3 and TRBJ2-3; TRBD2 matches at 8 bases. This CDR3 contains 16 residues. Germline V gene sequence: CDR1 ENHRY, CDR2 SYGVKD. V was pared by 0 bases and J by 6 bases, with 8 bases of the junction left unmatched.

V and J are TRBV20-1 and TRBJ2-1, with 9 bases matching TRBD2. CDR1 DFQATT and CDR2 SNEGSKA come from the germline V gene (reference sequence). This CDR3 region has 15 residues. V lost 3 bases and J lost 3; bases outside the gene matches: 6. CDR3 sequence (DNA): TGCAGTGCTAGGCCGGGACTAGCTAACTACAATGAGCAGTTCTTC. Translation: CSARPGLANYNEQFF.

This clonotype was observed at least ten times. The rearrangement links TRBV7-2 to TRBJ2-5; 12 positions agree with TRBD2. Germline V CDR1 and CDR2: SGHTA, FQGNSA. V was clipped by 5 bases and J by 5 bases; unmatched bases: 9. The CDR3 covers 16 residues. The CDR3 region is CASSIRTSGIRETQYF. CDR3 in DNA: TGTGCCAGCAGCATCCGGACTAGCGGGATTCGGGAGACCCAGTACTTC. The whole variable domain, filled in from reference TRBV7-2 and TRBJ2-5, reads GAGVSQSPSNKVTEKGKDVELRCDPISGHTALYWYRQSLGQGLEFLIYFQGNSAPDKSGLPSDRFSAERTGGSVSTLTIQRTQQEDSAVYLCASSIRTSGIRETQYFGPGTRLLVL.

The chain uses TRBV21-1 and TRBJ2-3; the table's TRBD1 call for D was not verified on the DNA. TRBV21-1 has pseudogene status. This CDR3 has 15 amino acids. CDR3 nucleotides: TGTGCCAGCAAAGGGCGGGGATCTAGCACAGATACGCAGTATTTT. This codes for CASKGRGSSTDTQYF.

This clonotype was observed a handful of times. This chain links TRBV4-2 with TRBJ2-7, with 9 bases lining up with TRBD2. The CDR3 length is 17 residues. CDR1 LGHNA and CDR2 YNFKEQ come from the germline V gene. Losses at the gene ends were 5 bases for V and 4 bases for J; bases not matched to a gene: 15. The CDR3 loop reads CASSEGVSGSMLYEQYF. The CDR3 DNA follows: TGTGCCAGCAGCGAGGGGGTTAGCGGGAGTATGTTATACGAGCAGTACTTC.

This clonotype was seen a few times. V gene TRBV2 combines with J gene TRBJ1-3; TRBD1 matches at 9 bases. V lost 5 bases, J lost 3 bases, and 5 bases stayed unmatched. There are 15 residues in the CDR3. The germline CDR1 and CDR2 sequences are SNHLY and FYNNEI. The CDR3 coding sequence is TGTGCCAGCAGTATAACAGGGGGCGATGGAAACACCATATATTTT. It translates to CASSITGGDGNTIYF. Complete variable domain (other parts from reference TRBV2 and TRBJ1-3): EPEVTQTPSHQVTQMGQEVILRCVPISNHLYFYWYRQILGQKVEFLVSFYNNEISEKSEIFDDQFSVERPDGSNFTLKIRSTKLEDSAMYFCASSITGGDGNTIYFGEGSWLTVV.

The DNA for the CDR3 is TGCGCCAGCAGCCAAGGACCAGAGCCCGGAACTAATGAAAAACTGTTTTTT. This translates into CASSQGPEPGTNEKLFF. This chain joins TRBV4-3 and TRBJ1-4; D is undetermined. With 1 base removed from V and 1 base from J, the gap between germline ends came to 13 bases. CDR1 is LGHNA and CDR2 is YSLEER in the germline V gene. CDR3 length equals 17 residues.

Only a few counts were recorded for this clonotype. The V call is TRBV20-1, the J call TRBJ2-1; TRBD2 aligns across 10 bases. CDR3 length: 17 amino acids. V was pared by 2 bases and J by 6 bases, with 13 bases of the junction left unmatched. Germline CDR1 and CDR2: DFQATT and SNEGSKA (reference sequence). CDR3 nucleotide sequence: TGCAGTGCTAGATCCGCTTTGTCTAGCGGGAGTTTCAATGAGCAGTTCTTC. It encodes CSARSALSSGSFNEQFF.

This clonotype was recorded many times. The rearrangement uses TRBV6-2 or TRBV6-3 and TRBJ2-1, with no clear D. Germline V lookup: CDR1 MNHEY, CDR2 SVGEGT. This CDR3 comprises 14 residues. V lost 6 bases and J lost 1, with 10 bases in between. CDR3 sequence reads: CASSLTRSYNEQFF. DNA of the CDR3: TGTGCCAGCAGCCTAACACGTTCCTACAATGAGCAGTTCTTC.

V usage is TRBV30 and J usage is TRBJ1-1, with D maybe TRBD1 (5 bases). Germline values: CDR1 GTSNPN, CDR2 SVGIG (reference sequence). Trimming took 5 bases from V and 2 from J, leaving 15 bases between them. This CDR3 spans 14 amino acids. In DNA, the CDR3 is TGTGCCTGGGTTCCTCGGGACCGTAACACTGAAGCTTTCTTT. This sequence encodes CAWVPRDRNTEAFF.

This clonotype was seen at least ten times. This rearrangement joins TRBV29-1 to TRBJ2-1; 9 bases fit TRBD2. The CDR3 has 14 residues. With 4 bases clipped from V and 6 bases from J, the junction kept 7 bases outside the gene matches. In germline, CDR1 is SQVTM, CDR2 ANQGSEA. The CDR3 DNA follows: TGCAGCGTTGGGGGGCGGGAGGGCCCCAATGAGCAGTTCTTC. Its translation is CSVGGREGPNEQFF.

This clonotype was observed a handful of times. The chain links TRBV2 to TRBJ1-5, with D maybe TRBD1 (5 bases). Germline values: CDR1 SNHLY, CDR2 FYNNEI. This CDR3 is 14 amino acids long. V was shortened by 7 bases and J by 1 base, with 11 bases between the two germline ends. CDR3 residues: CASTGTRSNQPQHF. In DNA, the CDR3 is TGTGCCAGCACCGGGACTAGGAGCAATCAGCCCCAGCATTTT.

This clonotype has only a few counts. The rearrangement links TRBV24-1 to TRBJ2-3; a weak D match, TRBD1 (7 bases). The germline gives CDR1 KGHDR, CDR2 SFDVKD. The V and J ends lost 2 bases and 8 bases respectively, with 16 bases between them. The CDR3 consists of 15 residues. The CDR3 DNA reads TGTGCCACCAGTGATTCGGAGGCAGGGGGGAGTACGCAGTATTTT. Translating gives CATSDSEAGGSTQYF.

This clonotype came up many times. The genes are TRBV9 and TRBJ2-7; D ambiguous. This CDR3 is built from 14 residues. The germline V gene encodes CDR1 SGDLS and CDR2 YYNGEE. V lost 3 bases and J 1 base, leaving 11 bases between the germline ends. This CDR3 reads CASSGRRGSYEQYF. DNA of the CDR3: TGTGCCAGCAGCGGACGGCGAGGATCCTACGAGCAGTACTTC.

The rearrangement joins TRBV7-2 to TRBJ1-1, with D perhaps matching TRBD1 (6 bases). V was pared by 5 bases and J by 4 bases, with 17 bases between. The length of the CDR3 is 15 residues. Germline V gene data show CDR1 as SGHTA and CDR2 as FQGNSA. The CDR3 nucleotides read TGTGCCAGCAGCCCCCGGGACACCAGGGCCACTGAAGCTTTCTTT. Protein: CASSPRDTRATEAFF.

In this sample, this clonotype turned up a few times. CDR3: CASSLARLDNEKLFF. The CDR3 DNA is TGTGCCAGCAGCTTGGCCAGACTGGATAATGAAAAACTGTTTTTT. This chain uses TRBV5-6 with TRBJ1-4; D not certain. The CDR3 is made up of 15 amino acids. Germline V gene lookup returns CDR1 SGHDT and CDR2 YYEEEE. The V end lost 0 bases, the J end lost 4 bases, and 10 bases lay between the germline ends. The variable domain in full, with the rest retrieved from reference TRBV5-6 and TRBJ1-4, is DAGVTQSPTHLIKTRGQQVTLRCSPKSGHDTVSWYQQALGQGPQFIFQYYEEEERQRGNFPDRFSGHQFPNYSSELNVNALLLGDSALYLCASSLARLDNEKLFFGSGTQLSVL.

This clonotype was counted between two and nine times. The chain uses TRBV29-1 and TRBJ2-1, with TRBD2 identical over 8 bases. Losses at the gene ends were 3 bases for V and 8 bases for J; bases not matched to a gene: 6. Germline lookup yields CDR1 SQVTM and CDR2 ANQGSEA. The CDR3 is made up of 13 amino acids. CDR3 amino acids: CSVDRTSSDEQFF. CDR3 coding DNA: TGCAGCGTTGACAGGACTAGCTCCGATGAGCAGTTCTTC.

The chain is built from TRBV28 and TRBJ2-1; TRBD2 agrees at 8 bases. V shed 1 base, J shed 5 bases, and the junction held 10 bases outside the gene matches. The germline V gene encodes CDR1 MDHEN and CDR2 SYDVKM. This CDR3 is built from 17 residues. The CDR3 coding sequence is TGTGCCAGCAGTTTATTCCTACCGACTAGCGCGCACAATGAGCAGTTCTTC. Protein product: CASSLFLPTSAHNEQFF.

This clonotype was seen more than once but under ten times. The chain couples TRBV27 to TRBJ2-3, with 9 nucleotides matching TRBD2. V was pared by 6 bases and J by 4 bases, with 8 bases of the junction left unmatched. The CDR3 runs to 15 residues. Germline-derived CDR1 and CDR2 are MNHEY and SMNVEV (reference sequence). CDR3 loop: CASSWAGLAADTQYF. As DNA, the CDR3 is TGTGCCAGCAGCTGGGCGGGACTAGCAGCAGATACGCAGTATTTT.

This clonotype has more than one count but fewer than ten. This chain links TRBV2 with TRBJ2-3; D possibly corresponds to TRBD2 (7 bases). The CDR3 spans 15 residues. The germline gives CDR1 SNHLY, CDR2 FYNNEI. V was clipped by 6 bases and J by 2 bases, with 15 bases between them. For the CDR3, the DNA is TGTGCCAGCAGGAGGGGGAGGGCCCACACAGATACGCAGTATTTT. This translates into CASRRGRAHTDTQYF.

This clonotype has a handful of counts. The chain uses TRBV5-6 and TRBJ2-7; unclear D gene. This CDR3 is 13 amino acids long. Germline V gene data show CDR1 as SGHDT and CDR2 as YYEEEE. Trimming stripped 5 bases from V and 6 bases from J, with 15 bases between. The DNA for the CDR3 is TGTGCCAGCAGTCCTACCAGTACGGGCGAGCAGTACTTC. Its protein is CASSPTSTGEQYF.

This clonotype was seen a few times. The chain uses TRBV6-6 and TRBJ2-1; D uncertain. The V and J ends lost 0 bases and 12 bases respectively, with 9 bases between them. CDR3 length: 12 residues. CDR1 and CDR2 (germline): MNHNY, SVGAGI (reference sequence). The CDR3 DNA sequence: TGTGCCAGCAGTTACTCGAGGTTCGGGCAGTTCTTC. This gives the protein CASSYSRFGQFF.

The gene calls are TRBV7-2 and TRBJ2-5, with D perhaps assigned TRBD1 or TRBD2 (5 bases each). V lost 2 bases and J lost 3, with 13 bases in between. This CDR3 is built from 15 residues. Germline CDR1 is SGHTA and CDR2 is FQGNSA. DNA of the CDR3: TGTGCCAGCAGCTTAACCGCGGGCAGGGAAGAGACCCAGTACTTC. This encodes CASSLTAGREETQYF.